These 3 T cell receptor beta chains share one sample of origin, sequenced in a study of cytomegalovirus exposure and HLA in healthy donors. PCR used 60 Vbeta primers and 13 Jbeta primers. Using immunoSEQ multiplex PCR, the repertoire was profiled, and TCRdb retains in-frame clones only, with some absent. The top ten clones hold about 2.5% of a sample with about 170,000 clones, around 86% of them seen once. Input material: PBMCs. The receptors stem from a male donor in good health and CMV-seronegative.

V is TRBV6-5 and J is TRBJ2-7, with 7 bases matching TRBD1. The V segment lost 7 bases and the J segment 2 bases; nucleotides outside the gene matches: 5. Germline loops: CDR1 MNHEY, CDR2 SVGAGI. The CDR3 runs to 13 residues. CDR3 nucleotide sequence: TGTGCCAGCACCTCGGGACAGACCTACGAGCAGTACTTC. Translated: CASTSGQTYEQYF.

The rearrangement links TRBV19 to TRBJ1-1; D is undetermined. This CDR3 comprises 15 residues. CDR1 and CDR2 from the germline V gene are LNHDA and SQIVND (reference sequence). V gave up 4 bases and J gave up 0 bases, with 12 bases separating them. CDR3: CASSTRDRMNTEAFF. The CDR3 coding sequence is TGTGCCAGTAGTACTCGGGATAGAATGAACACTGAAGCTTTCTTT.

This clone was seen a single time. The rearrangement uses TRBV4-3 and TRBJ2-3; no reliable D call. Deletions cut 0 bases from V and 6 bases from J, with 4 bases between. The CDR3 is 12 amino acids. CDR1 and CDR2 (germline): LGHNA, YSLEER. The DNA of the CDR3 is TGCGCCAGCAGCCAAGATAGCGATACGCAGTATTTT. Its translation is CASSQDSDTQYF.